This T cell receptor beta chain was retrieved from a study of T cells expressing NK-cell markers. TCRdb reprocessed the 5' RACE reads; each CDR3 protein has one entry and no DNA is given. The table for this sample gives 500,000 or so distinct CDR3 sequences. The sequencing input was blood T cells: a sorted CD56 or NKG2C T cell subset, CD4+ or CD8+ T cells, or bulk PBMC T cells (not recorded which). This TCR was recovered from a man younger than 35 in good health.

CDR3 sequence reads: CSVYSGGRGNVGYTF. The chain recombines TRBV29-1 with TRBJ1-2; TCRdb's assignment of TRBD1 cannot be checked, as there is no DNA. CDR1 SQVTM and CDR2 ANQGSEA come from the germline V gene. This CDR3 comprises 15 residues. Based on the CDR3 plus reference TRBV29-1 and TRBJ1-2, the full variable domain is SAVISQKPSRDICQRGTSLTIQCQVDSQVTMMFWYRQQPGQSLTLIATANQGSEATYESGFVIDKFPISRPNLTFSTLTVSNMSPEDSSIYLCSVYSGGRGNVGYTFGSGTRLTVV.